These T cell receptor beta chains were read from a single sample in a study of monozygotic twins with cystic fibrosis. The method was immunoSEQ multiplex PCR; TCRdb's version includes in-frame clones alone and lacks a portion of them. The sample consists of some 26,000 clones, approximately 90% of them appearing once. Sequenced: blood. Receptors were obtained from a girl aged 2-10 years with cystic fibrosis. Both conserved end residues are part of each CDR3. The order of the fields is clone size, V gene, D gene, J gene, CDR3 DNA, CDR3 protein. A D gene is named only where the DNA matches it firmly. Clone size, where shown, is once, few, many, or a class for clones that have expanded.

clone_size: .; v_call: TRBV7-6; d_call: .; j_call: TRBJ2-1; cdr3_nt: TGTGCCAGCAGCTTATTTAGGGCCGAGAATGAGCAGTTCTTC; cdr3_aa: CASSLFRAENEQFF
clone_size: .; v_call: TRBV7-2; d_call: TRBD2; j_call: TRBJ2-3; cdr3_nt: TGTGCCAGCAGCTTAATACACTCGTTCGCGGGGGGCCCCTCAGATACGCAGTATTTT; cdr3_aa: CASSLIHSFAGGPSDTQYF
clone_size: .; v_call: TRBV7-6; d_call: .; j_call: TRBJ2-5; cdr3_nt: TGTGCCAGCAGCTCCGTTGGAGGGGCGATGTCCGAGACCCAGTACTTC; cdr3_aa: CASSSVGGAMSETQYF
clone_size: .; v_call: TRBV19; d_call: TRBD1; j_call: TRBJ1-2; cdr3_nt: TGTGCCAGTAGTAGGACCGACAGGGTAAACTATGGCTACACCTTC; cdr3_aa: CASSRTDRVNYGYTF
clone_size: .; v_call: TRBV5-6; d_call: TRBD1; j_call: TRBJ1-5; cdr3_nt: TGTGCCAGCAGCTTGGTAGGGGGCGGACAGCCCCAGCATTTT; cdr3_aa: CASSLVGGGQPQHF
clone_size: .; v_call: TRBV9; d_call: .; j_call: TRBJ1-2; cdr3_nt: TGTGCCAGCAGCCCAGAAACAGGGTCCTATGGCTACACCTTC; cdr3_aa: CASSPETGSYGYTF
clone_size: .; v_call: TRBV27; d_call: .; j_call: TRBJ1-6; cdr3_nt: TGTGCCAGCAGTTCAGACAGGTCCAATTCACCCCTCCACTTT; cdr3_aa: CASSSDRSNSPLHF
clone_size: .; v_call: TRBV4-3; d_call: TRBD1; j_call: TRBJ2-7; cdr3_nt: TGCGCCAGCAGCCCGGGGACAGGAATGGCCTACGAGCAGTACTTC; cdr3_aa: CASSPGTGMAYEQYF
clone_size: .; v_call: TRBV6-4; d_call: .; j_call: TRBJ1-1; cdr3_nt: TGTGCCAGCAGTGACTCTAACTTAACGGCCGCCACTGAAGCTTTCTTT; cdr3_aa: CASSDSNLTAATEAFF
clone_size: .; v_call: TRBV5-4; d_call: .; j_call: TRBJ1-1; cdr3_nt: TGTGCCAGCAGCTTGGGCAGAAACACTGAAGCTTTCTTT; cdr3_aa: CASSLGRNTEAFF
clone_size: .; v_call: TRBV18; d_call: .; j_call: TRBJ1-5; cdr3_nt: TGTGCCAGCTCACCTAGTCGCAGCAATCAGCCCCAGCATTTT; cdr3_aa: CASSPSRSNQPQHF
clone_size: .; v_call: TRBV15; d_call: TRBD1; j_call: TRBJ1-1; cdr3_nt: TGTGCCACCAGCAAAGACAGGGTCGACTCTGGAGCTTTCTTT; cdr3_aa: CATSKDRVDSGAFF
clone_size: .; v_call: TRBV18; d_call: TRBD2; j_call: TRBJ2-7; cdr3_nt: TGTGCCAGCTCACCCACCCCAGCGGGGGGGGTCTACGAGCAGTACTTC; cdr3_aa: CASSPTPAGGVYEQYF
clone_size: .; v_call: TRBV6-1; d_call: .; j_call: TRBJ1-2; cdr3_nt: TGTGCCAGCAGTGAGGGAGGGGCCTATGGCTACACCTTC; cdr3_aa: CASSEGGAYGYTF
clone_size: .; v_call: TRBV25-1; d_call: .; j_call: TRBJ1-6; cdr3_nt: TGTGCCAGCAGTCGGGACAACTTAAATTCACCCCTCCACTTT; cdr3_aa: CASSRDNLNSPLHF
clone_size: once; v_call: TRBV5-6; d_call: .; j_call: TRBJ1-6; cdr3_nt: TGTGCCAGCAGCTTGCTGAGCTCCTATAATTCACCCCTCCACTTT; cdr3_aa: CASSLLSSYNSPLHF